This TCR beta chain was sequenced in a study of blood T cell repertoires in COVID-19. Study overall: Sources were T cells, B-cell-depleted T cells, or PBMCs; the material itself was cDNA or gDNA.

From germline, CDR1 is SGHNT and CDR2 YYREEE (reference sequence). V shed 4 bases and J 2 bases; nucleotides not matched to a gene: 4. The CDR3 has 15 amino acids. Original methodology: By means of reference gene primer amplification, nucleated cell counts were estimated. The repertoire was sequenced with immunoSEQ multiplex PCR; TCRdb's copy has only in-frame clones and lacks some. The D gene and trimming were derived from the DNA, and the V and J assignments and clone size from that table. This table holds 200,000 to 250,000 clones, about 90% found once. Participants' own reports of clinical history determined their cohort assignment. All exposed participants met a person with COVID-19 within 2 weeks before entering the study.

Sequencing input: PBMCs or T cells enriched from blood (not recorded which). The chain links TRBV5-4 to TRBJ2-7; 12 bases fit TRBD2. The clonotype comes from a woman in her 30s who had been exposed to COVID-19. CDR3 loop: CASSPRTSGTYEQYF. The CDR3 DNA follows: TGTGCCAGCAGCCCTCGGACTAGCGGGACCTACGAGCAGTACTTC.